A selection of T cell receptor beta chains follows, all from one sample in a study of cytomegalovirus exposure and HLA in healthy donors. The assay was immunoSEQ multiplex PCR, and TCRdb's table has in-frame clones only and misses some. The sample holds 110,000 or so clones; about 68% are singletons and the top ten take about 4%. Input material: PBMCs. The source is a woman in her forties in good health and CMV-seropositive. Both conserved end residues are part of each CDR3. The order of the fields is V gene, clone size, D gene, J gene, CDR3 protein, CDR3 DNA. The D gene is left open where the match is weak. Clone size is shown for a subset of rows, as once, few, many or a class of expanded clone.

V: TRBV5-1
size: .
D: TRBD1
J: TRBJ1-1
CDR3: CASSLTPIRGRNTEAFF
DNA: TGCGCCAGCAGCTTGACCCCAATCAGGGGGCGGAACACTGAAGCTTTCTTT

V: TRBV5-1
size: .
D: TRBD1
J: TRBJ1-2
CDR3: CASSLFGQGGYGYTF
DNA: TGCGCCAGCAGCTTGTTTGGCCAGGGGGGCTATGGCTACACCTTC

V: TRBV11-3
size: .
D: .
J: TRBJ1-3
CDR3: CASSLGRRPGNTIYF
DNA: TGTGCCAGCAGCTTAGGGCGCAGGCCCGGAAACACCATATATTTT

V: TRBV18
size: .
D: .
J: TRBJ2-6
CDR3: CASSVGQGAGANVLTF
DNA: TGTGCCAGCTCAGTAGGGCAGGGTGCTGGGGCCAACGTCCTGACTTTC

V: TRBV10-1
size: .
D: .
J: TRBJ2-1
CDR3: CASSESFAWEHNEQFF
DNA: TGCGCCAGCAGTGAGTCCTTTGCCTGGGAGCACAATGAGCAGTTCTTC

V: TRBV9
size: .
D: .
J: TRBJ1-4
CDR3: CASSGTTNEKLFF
DNA: TGTGCCAGCAGCGGTACAACTAATGAAAAACTGTTTTTT

V: TRBV15
size: .
D: TRBD1
J: TRBJ1-1
CDR3: CATSRADRDWGTEAFF
DNA: TGTGCCACCAGCAGGGCCGACAGGGATTGGGGCACTGAAGCTTTCTTT

V: TRBV7-2
size: .
D: TRBD2
J: TRBJ2-5
CDR3: CASSLLGLAGGRETQYF
DNA: TGTGCCAGCAGCCTCCTGGGACTAGCGGGGGGCCGAGAGACCCAGTACTTC

V: TRBV18
size: once
D: .
J: TRBJ2-1
CDR3: CASSPPGSSYNEQFF
DNA: TGTGCCAGCTCACCACCGGGGAGCTCCTACAATGAGCAGTTCTTC

V: TRBV5-1
size: once
D: .
J: TRBJ2-5
CDR3: CASSLVGAKGETQYF
DNA: TGCGCCAGCAGCTTGGTTGGGGCGAAGGGGGAGACCCAGTACTTC

V: TRBV10-3
size: .
D: TRBD1
J: TRBJ1-2
CDR3: CAIRAAGTGGIWGYTF
DNA: TGTGCCATCAGGGCCGCCGGGACAGGGGGAATCTGGGGCTACACCTTC

V: TRBV29-1
size: .
D: .
J: TRBJ2-2
CDR3: CSVQEGLNTGELFF
DNA: TGCAGCGTCCAGGAGGGACTCAACACCGGGGAGCTGTTTTTT

V: TRBV19
size: few
D: TRBD2
J: TRBJ2-1
CDR3: CASSILAGGRHEQFF
DNA: TGTGCCAGTAGTATACTAGCGGGAGGACGCCATGAGCAGTTCTTC

V: TRBV4-1
size: .
D: TRBD1
J: TRBJ1-6
CDR3: CASSQERGQGWNSPLHF
DNA: TGCGCCAGCAGCCAAGAACGAGGACAGGGTTGGAATTCACCCCTCCACTTT

V: TRBV5-1
size: few
D: TRBD2
J: TRBJ2-1
CDR3: CASSKGTSGRGFEQFF
DNA: TGCGCCAGCAGCAAAGGGACTAGCGGGAGGGGGTTTGAGCAGTTCTTC

V: TRBV2
size: once
D: .
J: TRBJ2-3
CDR3: CASSGPPGAGVISGRTDTQYF
DNA: TGTGCCAGCAGTGGACCCCCGGGGGCGGGGGTTATTTCGGGTCGCACAGATACGCAGTATTTT

V: TRBV7-2
size: .
D: .
J: TRBJ2-5
CDR3: CASSFMGLARETQYF
DNA: TGTGCCAGCAGCTTCATGGGTTTGGCTAGGGAGACCCAGTACTTC

V: TRBV7-3
size: .
D: .
J: TRBJ2-1
CDR3: CASSFGGNDEQFF
DNA: TGTGCCAGCAGCTTTGGAGGGAACGATGAGCAGTTCTTC

V: TRBV5-1
size: few
D: TRBD2
J: TRBJ2-5
CDR3: CASSLEAAGGPGETQYF
DNA: TGCGCCAGCAGCTTGGAGGCAGCGGGGGGGCCAGGGGAGACCCAGTACTTC

V: TRBV7-9
size: few
D: .
J: TRBJ2-7
CDR3: CASREGGASAYEQYF
DNA: TGTGCCAGCAGGGAGGGGGGGGCCTCGGCCTACGAGCAGTACTTC

V: TRBV6-5
size: .
D: .
J: TRBJ2-7
CDR3: CASSYRQINSYEQYF
DNA: TGTGCCAGCAGTTATAGACAGATTAACTCCTACGAGCAGTACTTC

V: TRBV7-9
size: .
D: TRBD1
J: TRBJ1-5
CDR3: CASSSHIGTGRGNQPQHF
DNA: TGTGCCAGCAGCTCCCATATTGGGACAGGGAGGGGCAATCAGCCCCAGCATTTT

V: TRBV28
size: .
D: .
J: TRBJ1-2
CDR3: CASRGPLHYGYTF
DNA: TGTGCCAGCAGGGGGCCTCTTCATTATGGCTACACCTTC

V: TRBV27
size: once
D: .
J: TRBJ1-4
CDR3: CASSPRGGNEKLFF
DNA: TGTGCCAGCAGTCCCCGGGGGGGTAATGAAAAACTGTTTTTT

V: TRBV6-5
size: .
D: TRBD1
J: TRBJ2-7
CDR3: CASSLTGGRDEQYF
DNA: TGTGCCAGCAGCCTAACAGGGGGCAGGGACGAGCAGTACTTC

V: TRBV4-1
size: .
D: TRBD2
J: TRBJ2-7
CDR3: CASSQDSGTSVVQYF
DNA: TGCGCCAGCAGCCAAGATAGTGGGACTAGCGTAGTACAGTACTTC

V: TRBV5-1
size: .
D: TRBD2
J: TRBJ2-3
CDR3: CASSLGPGGTISSTDTQYF
DNA: TGCGCCAGCAGCTTGGGACCGGGGGGGACAATTTCTAGCACAGATACGCAGTATTTT

V: TRBV19
size: few
D: TRBD1
J: TRBJ1-5
CDR3: CASSEQQGAGNQPQHF
DNA: TGTGCCAGTAGTGAACAACAGGGGGCCGGGAATCAGCCCCAGCATTTT

V: TRBV6-1
size: .
D: TRBD1
J: TRBJ1-2
CDR3: CASSEDAGGGGYTF
DNA: TGTGCCAGCAGTGAAGACGCAGGGGGCGGTGGCTACACCTTC

V: TRBV27
size: .
D: .
J: TRBJ1-2
CDR3: CASSLSYGDYGYTF
DNA: TGTGCCAGCAGTTTATCGTACGGGGACTATGGCTACACCTTC

V: TRBV29-1
size: few
D: TRBD1
J: TRBJ2-1
CDR3: CSATTGLDEQFF
DNA: TGCAGCGCCACGACAGGGTTGGATGAGCAGTTCTTC

V: TRBV5-4
size: .
D: .
J: TRBJ2-2
CDR3: CATPAPWAKFF
DNA: TGTGCCACCCCGGCGCCGTGGGCAAAGTTTTTT

V: TRBV19
size: .
D: TRBD1
J: TRBJ1-5
CDR3: CASSIDRGGNQPQHF
DNA: TGTGCCAGTAGTATTGACAGGGGAGGCAATCAGCCCCAGCATTTT

V: TRBV5-1
size: .
D: .
J: TRBJ2-6
CDR3: CASSFLTGYSGANVLTF
DNA: TGCGCCAGCAGCTTTCTGACAGGTTACTCTGGGGCCAACGTCCTGACTTTC

V: TRBV7-2
size: .
D: .
J: TRBJ2-1
CDR3: CASSLVLASFF
DNA: TGTGCCAGCAGCTTAGTTCTAGCTTCGTTCTTC

V: TRBV6-1
size: .
D: .
J: TRBJ2-7
CDR3: CASSVARSYEQYF
DNA: TGTGCCAGCAGCGTGGCACGGAGCTACGAGCAGTACTTC

V: TRBV7-6
size: .
D: TRBD1
J: TRBJ2-1
CDR3: CASSLGEGGGYNEQFF
DNA: TGTGCCAGCAGCTTAGGAGAAGGGGGCGGCTACAATGAGCAGTTCTTC

V: TRBV5-4
size: once
D: TRBD1
J: TRBJ1-2
CDR3: CASSFSLKGARLGYGYTF
DNA: TGTGCCAGCAGCTTTAGTCTTAAGGGGGCCCGCCTAGGTTATGGCTACACCTTC

V: TRBV19
size: .
D: TRBD1
J: TRBJ1-2
CDR3: CASSIETGVSYGYTF
DNA: TGTGCCAGTAGTATCGAGACAGGGGTTAGCTATGGCTACACCTTC

V: TRBV5-6
size: .
D: TRBD2
J: TRBJ2-5
CDR3: CATTSGSGWETQYF
DNA: TGTGCCACCACTAGCGGGAGTGGGTGGGAGACCCAGTACTTC

V: TRBV9
size: once
D: .
J: TRBJ1-3
CDR3: CASSVDGTPGNTIYF
DNA: TGTGCCAGCAGCGTAGATGGTACTCCTGGAAACACCATATATTTT

V: TRBV7-9
size: .
D: .
J: TRBJ1-5
CDR3: CASSLAGGDNQPQHF
DNA: TGTGCCAGCAGCTTAGCGGGGGGGGACAATCAGCCCCAGCATTTT

V: TRBV2
size: .
D: TRBD2
J: TRBJ2-6
CDR3: CASKGPGLASSGANVLTF
DNA: TGTGCCAGCAAGGGGCCGGGACTAGCTTCCTCTGGGGCCAACGTCCTGACTTTC

V: TRBV2
size: .
D: .
J: TRBJ2-1
CDR3: CASTGDSPNEQFF
DNA: TGTGCCAGCACTGGGGACTCCCCCAATGAGCAGTTCTTC

V: TRBV7-9
size: .
D: .
J: TRBJ2-3
CDR3: CASSFSDTDTQYF
DNA: TGTGCCAGCAGCTTTAGCGACACAGATACGCAGTATTTT

V: TRBV5-1
size: few
D: TRBD1
J: TRBJ1-6
CDR3: CASSRGQGTRSNSPLHF
DNA: TGCGCCAGCAGCCGGGGACAGGGGACTCGGTCTAATTCACCCCTCCACTTT

V: TRBV19
size: once
D: TRBD1
J: TRBJ1-2
CDR3: CASSSRQGARGYTF
DNA: TGTGCCAGTAGTTCAAGACAGGGGGCGAGGGGCTACACCTTC

V: TRBV9
size: .
D: TRBD2
J: TRBJ2-1
CDR3: CASSGSGGGYNEQFF
DNA: TGTGCCAGCAGCGGGAGCGGGGGGGGCTACAATGAGCAGTTCTTC

V: TRBV5-1
size: once
D: TRBD2
J: TRBJ2-3
CDR3: CASSFTSGRTDTQYF
DNA: TGCGCCAGCAGCTTTACTAGCGGGAGAACAGATACGCAGTATTTT

V: TRBV10-3
size: few
D: TRBD1
J: TRBJ2-7
CDR3: CAIRPGQETYEQYF
DNA: TGTGCCATCAGGCCGGGACAGGAGACCTACGAGCAGTACTTC

V: TRBV4-2
size: .
D: .
J: TRBJ1-1
CDR3: CASSPNDGGTEAFF
DNA: TGTGCCAGCAGCCCCAACGACGGGGGCACTGAAGCTTTCTTT

V: TRBV29-1
size: .
D: .
J: TRBJ1-4
CDR3: CSAGVGNEKLFF
DNA: TGCAGCGCCGGGGTGGGTAATGAAAAACTGTTTTTT

V: TRBV18
size: once
D: .
J: TRBJ1-5
CDR3: CASSPSVGNLGNQPQHF
DNA: TGTGCCAGCTCACCAAGTGTCGGGAACTTGGGCAATCAGCCCCAGCATTTT